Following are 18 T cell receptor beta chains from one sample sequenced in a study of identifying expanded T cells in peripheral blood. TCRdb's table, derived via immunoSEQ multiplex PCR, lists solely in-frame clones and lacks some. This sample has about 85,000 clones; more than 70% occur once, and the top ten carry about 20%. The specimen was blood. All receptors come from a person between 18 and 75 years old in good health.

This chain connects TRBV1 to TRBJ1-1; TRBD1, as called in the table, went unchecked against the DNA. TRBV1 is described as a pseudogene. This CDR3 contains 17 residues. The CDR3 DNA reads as TGCACCAGCAGCCAAGACCCTCCCCAGGGGGCTAACACTGAAGCTTTCTTT. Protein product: CTSSQDPPQGANTEAFF.

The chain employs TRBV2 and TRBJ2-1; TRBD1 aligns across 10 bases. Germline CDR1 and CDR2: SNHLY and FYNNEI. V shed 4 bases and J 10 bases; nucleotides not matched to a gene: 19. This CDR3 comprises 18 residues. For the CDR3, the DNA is TGTGCCAGCAGTGTAACCCCCATCTTTGGGGACAGGGGATACGAGCAGTTCTTC. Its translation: CASSVTPIFGDRGYEQFF. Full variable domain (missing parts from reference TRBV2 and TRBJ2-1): EPEVTQTPSHQVTQMGQEVILRCVPISNHLYFYWYRQILGQKVEFLVSFYNNEISEKSEIFDDQFSVERPDGSNFTLKIRSTKLEDSAMYFCASSVTPIFGDRGYEQFFGPGTRLTVL.

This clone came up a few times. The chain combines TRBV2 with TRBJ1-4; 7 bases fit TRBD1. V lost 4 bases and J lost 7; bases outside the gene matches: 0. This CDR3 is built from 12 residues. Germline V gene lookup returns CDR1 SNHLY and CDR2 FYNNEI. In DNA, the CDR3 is TGTGCCAGCAGTGGGACAGGTGAAAAACTGTTTTTT. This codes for CASSGTGEKLFF. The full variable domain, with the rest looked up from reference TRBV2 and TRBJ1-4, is EPEVTQTPSHQVTQMGQEVILRCVPISNHLYFYWYRQILGQKVEFLVSFYNNEISEKSEIFDDQFSVERPDGSNFTLKIRSTKLEDSAMYFCASSGTGEKLFFGSGTQLSVL.

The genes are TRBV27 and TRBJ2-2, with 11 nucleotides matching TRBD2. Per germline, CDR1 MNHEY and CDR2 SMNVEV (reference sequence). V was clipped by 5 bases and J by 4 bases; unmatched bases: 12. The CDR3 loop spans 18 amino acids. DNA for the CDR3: TGTGCCAGCAGTCTCTATAGCGGGGGGGCCGGTGGCACCGGGGAGCTGTTTTTT. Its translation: CASSLYSGGAGGTGELFF.

CDR3 sequence reads: CASSRQSSGANVLTF. CDR3 DNA sequence: TGTGCCAGCAGCCGCCAAAGCTCTGGGGCCAACGTCCTGACTTTC. The chain couples TRBV16 to TRBJ2-6; D is ambiguous. The CDR3 covers 15 residues. V was trimmed by 4 bases and J by 0 bases, leaving 7 bases between them. Germline CDR1 and CDR2: KGHSY and FQNENV. Complete variable domain (other parts from reference TRBV16 and TRBJ2-6): GEEVAQTPKHLVRGEGQKAKLYCAPIKGHSYVFWYQQVLKNEFKFLISFQNENVFDETGMPKERFSAKCLPNSPCSLEIQATKLEDSAVYFCASSRQSSGANVLTFGAGSRLTVL.

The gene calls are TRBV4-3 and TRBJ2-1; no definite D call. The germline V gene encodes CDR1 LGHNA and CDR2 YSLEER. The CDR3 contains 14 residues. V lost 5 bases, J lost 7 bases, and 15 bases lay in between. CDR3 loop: CASSFSAVGNEQFF. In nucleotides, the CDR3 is TGCGCCAGCAGCTTCTCCGCGGTCGGGAATGAGCAGTTCTTC.

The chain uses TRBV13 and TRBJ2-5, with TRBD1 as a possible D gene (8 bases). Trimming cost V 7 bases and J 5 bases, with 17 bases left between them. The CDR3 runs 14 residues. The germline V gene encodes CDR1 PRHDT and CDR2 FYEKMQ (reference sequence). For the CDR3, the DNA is TGTGCCAGCACCCCTCGGGGGGACAGGGAGACCCAGTACTTC. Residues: CASTPRGDRETQYF.

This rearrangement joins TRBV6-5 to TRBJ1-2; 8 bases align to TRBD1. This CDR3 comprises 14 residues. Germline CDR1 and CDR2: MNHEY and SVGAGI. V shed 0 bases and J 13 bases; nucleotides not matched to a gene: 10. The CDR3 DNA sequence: TGTGCCAGCAGTTACTCGCCAGGGGGCGGGTCCGGCACCTTC. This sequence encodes CASSYSPGGGSGTF.

CDR3 DNA: TGTGCCAGCAGCAGAAGCACAGGCCGCTCTGGAAACACCATATATTTT. Translation: CASSRSTGRSGNTIYF. The chain links TRBV5-4 to TRBJ1-3; a possible D gene is TRBD1 (5 bases). The CDR3 contains 16 residues. Per the germline V gene, CDR1 is SGHNT and CDR2 is YYREEE (reference sequence). The V and J ends lost 4 bases and 0 bases respectively, with 14 bases between them. The full variable domain, in which reference TRBV5-4 and TRBJ1-3 provide the parts outside the CDR3, is ETGVTQSPTHLIKTRGQQVTLRCSSQSGHNTVSWYQQALGQGPQFIFQYYREEENGRGNFPPRFSGLQFPNYSSELNVNALELDDSALYLCASSRSTGRSGNTIYFGEGSWLTVV.

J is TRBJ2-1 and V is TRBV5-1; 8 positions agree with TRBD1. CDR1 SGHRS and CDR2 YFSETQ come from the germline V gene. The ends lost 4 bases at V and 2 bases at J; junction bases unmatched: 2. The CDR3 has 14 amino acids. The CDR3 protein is CASSGTGPYNEQFF. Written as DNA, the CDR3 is TGCGCCAGCAGCGGGACAGGACCCTACAATGAGCAGTTCTTC.

In DNA form, the CDR3 reads TGTGCCACCAGCACCCTCCCCGGCACAGGGTTGGTGTTCGGGGAGCTGTTTTTT. Its protein is CATSTLPGTGLVFGELFF. The chain combines TRBV15 with TRBJ2-2; a possible D gene is TRBD1 (6 bases). CDR3 length equals 18 residues. V lost 4 bases and J 7 bases, leaving 25 bases between the germline ends. From germline, CDR1 is LNHNV and CDR2 YYDKDF (reference sequence).

The chain's CDR3 is CASSSGQGVGADTEAFF. The CDR3 region has the DNA TGTGCCAGCAGCTCGGGACAGGGGGTGGGAGCGGACACTGAAGCTTTCTTT. The chain uses TRBV7-2 and TRBJ1-1, with TRBD1 identical over 11 bases. The CDR3 consists of 17 residues. V lost 4 bases, J lost 3 bases, and 10 bases stayed unmatched. Germline values: CDR1 SGHTA, CDR2 FQGNSA. The whole variable domain, remainder taken from reference TRBV7-2 and TRBJ1-1, is GAGVSQSPSNKVTEKGKDVELRCDPISGHTALYWYRQSLGQGLEFLIYFQGNSAPDKSGLPSDRFSAERTGGSVSTLTIQRTQQEDSAVYLCASSSGQGVGADTEAFFGQGTRLTVV.

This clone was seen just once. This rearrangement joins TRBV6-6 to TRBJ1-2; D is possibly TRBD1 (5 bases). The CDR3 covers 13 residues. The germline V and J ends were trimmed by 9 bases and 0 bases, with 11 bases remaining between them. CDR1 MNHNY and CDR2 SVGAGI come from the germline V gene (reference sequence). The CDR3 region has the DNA TGTGCCAGTGTACAGGAGTCTAACTATGGCTACACCTTC. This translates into CASVQESNYGYTF.

The CDR3: CASSFLGTEAFF. For the CDR3, the DNA is TGTGCCAGCAGTTTCCTGGGGACTGAAGCTTTCTTT. V gene TRBV6-5 combines with J gene TRBJ1-1; the D is unclear. Germline assignment: CDR1 MNHEY and CDR2 SVGAGI. The CDR3 extends over 12 amino acids. V shed 4 bases and J shed 5 bases, with 8 bases lying between them.

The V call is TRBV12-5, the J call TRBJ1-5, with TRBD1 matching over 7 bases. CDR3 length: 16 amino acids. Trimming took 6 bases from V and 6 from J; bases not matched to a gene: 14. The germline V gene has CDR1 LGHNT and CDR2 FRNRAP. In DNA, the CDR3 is TGTGCTAGTGGCCGAGCCTCTGCAGGGGGTAGTCAGCCCCAGCATTTT. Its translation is CASGRASAGGSQPQHF.

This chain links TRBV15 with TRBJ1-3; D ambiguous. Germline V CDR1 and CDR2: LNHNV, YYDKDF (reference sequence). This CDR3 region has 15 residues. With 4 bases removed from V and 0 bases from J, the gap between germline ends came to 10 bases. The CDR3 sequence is CATSTRISSGNTIYF. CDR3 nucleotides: TGTGCCACCAGCACTAGGATCAGCTCTGGAAACACCATATATTTT.

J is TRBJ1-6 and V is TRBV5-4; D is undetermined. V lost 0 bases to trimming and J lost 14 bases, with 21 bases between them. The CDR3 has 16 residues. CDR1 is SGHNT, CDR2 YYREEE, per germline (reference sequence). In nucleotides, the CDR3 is TGTGCCAGCAGCTTGGCCCGCGGCGGACCGGGGAGTACCCTCCACTTT. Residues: CASSLARGGPGSTLHF.

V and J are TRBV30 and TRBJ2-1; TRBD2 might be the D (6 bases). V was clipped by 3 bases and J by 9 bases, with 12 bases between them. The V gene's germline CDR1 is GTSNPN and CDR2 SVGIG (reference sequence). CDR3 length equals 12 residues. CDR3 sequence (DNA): TGTGCCTGGAGGGGACTTCTTCCTGAGCAGTTCTTC. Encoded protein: CAWRGLLPEQFF.